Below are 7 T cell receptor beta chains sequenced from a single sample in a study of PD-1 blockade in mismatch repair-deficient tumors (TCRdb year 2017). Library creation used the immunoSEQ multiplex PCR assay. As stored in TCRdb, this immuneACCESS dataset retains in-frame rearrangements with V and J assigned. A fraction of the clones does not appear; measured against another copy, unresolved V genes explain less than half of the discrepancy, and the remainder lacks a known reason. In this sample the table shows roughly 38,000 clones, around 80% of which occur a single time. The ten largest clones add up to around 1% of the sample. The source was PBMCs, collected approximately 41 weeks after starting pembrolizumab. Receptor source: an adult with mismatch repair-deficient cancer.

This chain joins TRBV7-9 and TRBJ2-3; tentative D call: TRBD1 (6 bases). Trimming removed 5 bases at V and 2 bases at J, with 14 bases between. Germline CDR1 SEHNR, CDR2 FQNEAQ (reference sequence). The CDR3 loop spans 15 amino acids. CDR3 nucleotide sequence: TGTGCCAGCAGCAACACCAGGGGAGACACAGATACGCAGTATTTT. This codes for CASSNTRGDTDTQYF.

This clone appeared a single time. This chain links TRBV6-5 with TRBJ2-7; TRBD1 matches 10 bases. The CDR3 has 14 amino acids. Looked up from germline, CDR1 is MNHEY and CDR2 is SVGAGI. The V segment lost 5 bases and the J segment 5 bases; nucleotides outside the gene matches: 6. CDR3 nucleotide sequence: TGTGCCAGCAGTCATGCCGGGACAGGGGACGAGCAGTACTTC. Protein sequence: CASSHAGTGDEQYF.

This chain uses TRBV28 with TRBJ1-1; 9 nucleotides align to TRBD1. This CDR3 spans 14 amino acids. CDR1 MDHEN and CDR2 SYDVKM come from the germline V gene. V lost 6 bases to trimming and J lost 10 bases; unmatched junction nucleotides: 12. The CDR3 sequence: CASSSAGTGISAFF. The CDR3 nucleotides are TGTGCCAGCAGCTCCGCCGGGACAGGGATATCAGCTTTCTTT.

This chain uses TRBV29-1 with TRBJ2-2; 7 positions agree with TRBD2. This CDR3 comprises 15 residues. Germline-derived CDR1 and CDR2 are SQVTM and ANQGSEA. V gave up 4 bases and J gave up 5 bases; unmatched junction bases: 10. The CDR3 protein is CSVGGGVLSTGELFF. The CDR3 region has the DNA TGCAGCGTTGGTGGGGGGGTATTGTCAACCGGGGAGCTGTTTTTT.

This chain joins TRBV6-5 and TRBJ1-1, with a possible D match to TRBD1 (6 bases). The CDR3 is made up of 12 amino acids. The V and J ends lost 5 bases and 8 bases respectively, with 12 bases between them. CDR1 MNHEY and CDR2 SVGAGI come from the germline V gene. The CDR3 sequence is CASSDTGREAFF. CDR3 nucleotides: TGTGCCAGCAGTGATACAGGGCGCGAAGCTTTCTTT.

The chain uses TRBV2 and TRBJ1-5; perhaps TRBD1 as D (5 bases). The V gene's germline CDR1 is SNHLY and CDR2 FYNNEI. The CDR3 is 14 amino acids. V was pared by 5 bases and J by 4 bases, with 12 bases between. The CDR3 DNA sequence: TGTGCCAGCAGTCCCAGGGTCGGAAATCAGCCCCAGCATTTT. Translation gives CASSPRVGNQPQHF.

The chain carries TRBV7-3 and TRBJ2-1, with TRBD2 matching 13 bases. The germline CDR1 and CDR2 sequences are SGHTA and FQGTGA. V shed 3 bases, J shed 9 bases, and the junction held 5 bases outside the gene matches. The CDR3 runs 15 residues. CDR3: CASSFGLAGAGEQFF. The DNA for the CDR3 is TGTGCCAGCAGCTTCGGACTAGCGGGAGCGGGTGAGCAGTTCTTC.